This entry lists 14 T cell receptor beta chains sequenced from one sample in a study of technical replicates of blood from a few donors (dated by TCRdb to about 2017). Library creation used the immunoSEQ multiplex PCR assay. TCRdb's version of the immuneACCESS table is confined to in-frame rearrangements and falls short of the full clone set. An unresolved V gene accounts for under half of the shortfall where checked; the remainder is of unknown origin. A total of around 100,000 clones appear in this sample, approximately 96% of them only once. Jointly, the top ten make up 0.3% to 0.35% of the sample. Sequencing was done on a sample of T cells isolated from PBMCs. The receptors were gathered from a human donor in good health.

V and J are TRBV27 and TRBJ2-7, with 10 bases that match TRBD1. CDR1 MNHEY and CDR2 SMNVEV come from the germline V gene (reference sequence). V was clipped by 1 base and J by 2 bases; unmatched bases: 5. CDR3 length: 16 amino acids. The CDR3 DNA follows: TGTGCCAGCAGTTTATTAGGGGGACAGGGGCCCTACGAGCAGTACTTC. It specifies CASSLLGGQGPYEQYF.

This sequence joins TRBV18 and TRBJ1-3; D gene uncertain. Germline V lookup: CDR1 KGHSH, CDR2 LQKENI. There are 16 residues in the CDR3. V gave up 3 bases and J gave up 3 bases, with 15 bases separating them. The CDR3 protein is CASSPSGEGVGNTIYF. The DNA for the CDR3 is TGTGCCAGCTCACCTTCCGGGGAAGGAGTTGGAAACACCATATATTTT.

The chain has TRBV15 and TRBJ1-2, with no clear D. CDR3 length: 13 amino acids. The ends were cut back, 0 bases at V and 11 bases at J, with 13 bases in the middle. Per germline, CDR1 LNHNV and CDR2 YYDKDF (reference sequence). DNA of the CDR3: TGTGCCACCAGCAGAGATCTCCAACGACATTACACCTTC. Its translation: CATSRDLQRHYTF.

The V and J genes are TRBV6-5 and TRBJ2-7; 11 positions agree with TRBD2. There are 15 residues in the CDR3. Trimming at V came to 5 bases and at J to 5 bases, leaving 8 bases not matched to a gene. Germline V lookup: CDR1 MNHEY, CDR2 SVGAGI. The CDR3 loop is CASSGQLAGVNEQYF. DNA of the CDR3: TGTGCCAGCAGTGGCCAACTAGCGGGAGTTAACGAGCAGTACTTC.

The chain employs TRBV5-1 and TRBJ1-4; 8 nucleotides agree with TRBD1. The CDR3 covers 15 residues. The V segment lost 3 bases and the J segment 5 bases; nucleotides outside the gene matches: 6. The germline V gene has CDR1 SGHRS and CDR2 YFSETQ. The DNA of the CDR3 is TGCGCCAGCAGCTCTCAGGGGGCCTGGAATGAAAAACTGTTTTTT. Its translation: CASSSQGAWNEKLFF.

The chain employs TRBV7-9 and TRBJ1-4; possible D gene TRBD1, 6 bases. Germline CDR1 SEHNR, CDR2 FQNEAQ (reference sequence). V was trimmed by 4 bases and J by 0 bases, leaving 12 bases between them. The length of the CDR3 is 16 residues. The CDR3 coding sequence is TGTGCCAGCAGCTGGACAGCGCGAGCAACTAATGAAAAACTGTTTTTT. Protein product: CASSWTARATNEKLFF.

J is TRBJ2-3 and V is TRBV30; 8 bases are shared with TRBD2. After removal of 3 bases from V and 0 bases from J, the junction contained 2 bases not matched to a gene. The germline V gene encodes CDR1 GTSNPN and CDR2 SVGIG (reference sequence). The CDR3 extends over 14 amino acids. CDR3 DNA sequence: TGTGCCTGGAGACTAGCGGCTAGCACAGATACGCAGTATTTT. Protein product: CAWRLAASTDTQYF.

The rearrangement joins TRBV11-2 to TRBJ2-7; TRBD1 aligns across 9 bases. J gave up 6 bases and V 5 bases, and 11 bases lay outside the gene matches. Germline CDR1 SGHAT, CDR2 FQNNGV. The CDR3 extends over 15 amino acids. CDR3 protein: CASSPEDRGVGEQYF. Written as DNA, the CDR3 is TGTGCCAGCAGCCCTGAAGACAGGGGGGTCGGCGAGCAGTACTTC.

The chain carries TRBV7-6 and TRBJ2-1, with 12 bases matching TRBD2. CDR1 and CDR2 from the germline V gene are SGHVS and FNYEAQ. Unmatched junction bases numbered 0, after V lost 2 bases and J lost 1 base. CDR3 size: 16 residues. As DNA, the CDR3 is TGTGCCAGCAGCTTACTAGCGGGAGGGTCCTACAATGAGCAGTTCTTC. Translating gives CASSLLAGGSYNEQFF.

The rearrangement uses TRBV6-5 and TRBJ1-1; TRBD1 is a possible D gene (5 bases). V lost 1 base and J lost 6, with 9 bases in between. Looked up from germline, CDR1 is MNHEY and CDR2 is SVGAGI. The CDR3 length is 13 residues. The CDR3 nucleotides read TGTGCCAGCAGTTACTTCAGGGAATCTGAAGCTTTCTTT. Residues: CASSYFRESEAFF.

Concerning this clone itself: This same CDR3 is encoded by further DNA sequences in the sample. The chain combines TRBV5-4 with TRBJ1-1, with 7 bases that match TRBD1. The V segment lost 0 bases and the J segment 4 bases; nucleotides outside the gene matches: 6. This CDR3 has 15 residues. Per germline, CDR1 SGHNT and CDR2 YYREEE (reference sequence). CDR3 coding DNA: TGTGCCAGCAGCTTGGGACAGGGAGCGGTCACTGAAGCTTTCTTT. Amino acid sequence: CASSLGQGAVTEAFF.

The rearrangement joins TRBV6-5 to TRBJ2-1; TRBD1 matches at 7 bases. V gave up 6 bases and J gave up 2 bases; unmatched junction bases: 4. This CDR3 is 14 amino acids long. Looked up from germline, CDR1 is MNHEY and CDR2 is SVGAGI. The CDR3 DNA sequence: TGTGCCAGCAGAGAAGGACAGGCCTACAATGAGCAGTTCTTC. This encodes CASREGQAYNEQFF.

The chain is built from TRBV19 and TRBJ2-7, with TRBD2 matching 13 bases. Germline CDR1 reads LNHDA; CDR2 reads SQIVND (reference sequence). J gave up 6 bases and V 4 bases, and 9 bases lay outside the gene matches. The CDR3 totals 16 residues. DNA of the CDR3: TGTGCCAGTAGTACCCTTCGACTAGCGGGAGGTCGCGAGCAGTACTTC. Protein sequence: CASSTLRLAGGREQYF. Drawing the rest from reference TRBV19 and TRBJ2-7, the complete variable domain is DGGITQSPKYLFRKEGQNVTLSCEQNLNHDAMYWYRQDPGQGLRLIYYSQIVNDFQKGDIAEGYSVSREKKESFPLTVTSAQKNPTAFYLCASSTLRLAGGREQYFGPGTRLTVT.

The rearrangement links TRBV7-9 to TRBJ1-4, with 10 bases that match TRBD1. With V trimmed by 2 bases and J by 8 bases, 8 bases remained unmatched. In germline, CDR1 is SEHNR, CDR2 FQNEAQ (reference sequence). The CDR3 length is 16 residues. In nucleotides, the CDR3 is TGTGCCAGCAGCTTACCTCCGGGACAGGGGTTGGAAAAACTGTTTTTT. It encodes CASSLPPGQGLEKLFF.